This T cell receptor beta chain was documented in a study of blood T cell repertoires in COVID-19. Study as a whole: Nucleic acid was either cDNA or gDNA, and it came from T cells, B-cell-depleted T cells, or PBMCs.

Clones were sequenced by immunoSEQ multiplex PCR, and TCRdb holds only the in-frame ones, with some missing. Of over 200,000 clones listed, 70% to 90% are singletons. Germline V CDR1 and CDR2: MNHEY, SVGAGI. Trimming removed 10 bases from V and 4 bases from J; junction bases left unmatched: 7. The CDR3 has 12 amino acids. Clinical history reported by participants formed the basis on which cohorts were assigned. Sequenced: PBMCs or T cells enriched from blood (not recorded which). The chain is built from TRBV6-5 and TRBJ2-7; 7 nucleotides agree with TRBD2. This receptor was taken from a woman aged 45-65 years in a cohort exposed to, infected with or recovered from COVID-19 (not recorded which). The CDR3 loop is CATHPGGYEQYF. Written as DNA, the CDR3 is TGTGCCACCCATCCCGGGGGGTACGAGCAGTACTTC.